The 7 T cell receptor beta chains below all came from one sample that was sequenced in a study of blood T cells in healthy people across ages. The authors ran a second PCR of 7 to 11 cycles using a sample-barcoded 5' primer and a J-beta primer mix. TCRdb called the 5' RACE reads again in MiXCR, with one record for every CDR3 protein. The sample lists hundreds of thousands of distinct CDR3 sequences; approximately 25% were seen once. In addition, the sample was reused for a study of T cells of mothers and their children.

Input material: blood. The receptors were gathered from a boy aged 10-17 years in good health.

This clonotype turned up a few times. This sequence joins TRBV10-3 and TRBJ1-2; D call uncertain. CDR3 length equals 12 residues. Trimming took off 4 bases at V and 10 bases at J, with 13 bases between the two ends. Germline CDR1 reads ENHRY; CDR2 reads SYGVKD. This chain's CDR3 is CAISVGMDVYTF. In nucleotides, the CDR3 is TGTGCCATCAGTGTGGGCATGGATGTCTACACCTTC.

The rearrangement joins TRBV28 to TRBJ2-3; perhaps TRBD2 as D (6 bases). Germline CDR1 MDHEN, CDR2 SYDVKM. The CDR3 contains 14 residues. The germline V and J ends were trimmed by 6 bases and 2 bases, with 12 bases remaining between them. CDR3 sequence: CASRGGPVTDTQYF. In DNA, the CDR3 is TGTGCCAGCAGGGGAGGCCCGGTCACAGATACGCAGTATTTT.

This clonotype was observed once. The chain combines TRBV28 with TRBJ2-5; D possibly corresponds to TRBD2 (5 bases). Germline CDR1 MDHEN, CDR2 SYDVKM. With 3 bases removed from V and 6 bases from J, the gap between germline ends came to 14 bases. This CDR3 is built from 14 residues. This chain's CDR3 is CASSLWADGKTQYF. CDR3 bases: TGTGCCAGCAGTTTGTGGGCAGACGGGAAGACCCAGTACTTC. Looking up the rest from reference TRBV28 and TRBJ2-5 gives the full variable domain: DVKVTQSSRYLVKRTGEKVFLECVQDMDHENMFWYRQDPGLGLRLIYFSYDVKMKEKGDIPEGYSVSREKKERFSLILESASTNQTSMYLCASSLWADGKTQYFGPGTRLLVL.

The CDR3 is CASSVWDSDTEAFF. DNA for the CDR3: TGTGCCAGCAGCGTTTGGGACTCGGACACTGAAGCTTTCTTT. The chain joins TRBV9 to TRBJ1-1; a possible D gene is TRBD1 (5 bases). This CDR3 has 14 amino acids. From germline, CDR1 is SGDLS and CDR2 YYNGEE. Trimming took off 2 bases at V and 3 bases at J, with 11 bases between the two ends.

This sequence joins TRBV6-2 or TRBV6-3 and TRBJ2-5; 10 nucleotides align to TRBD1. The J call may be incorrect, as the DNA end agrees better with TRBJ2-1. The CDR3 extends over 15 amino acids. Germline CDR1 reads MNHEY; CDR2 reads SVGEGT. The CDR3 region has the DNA TGTGCCAGCAGTTGGGACAGGGGATGGAACAATGAGCAGTTCTTC. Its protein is CASSWDRGWNNEQFF.

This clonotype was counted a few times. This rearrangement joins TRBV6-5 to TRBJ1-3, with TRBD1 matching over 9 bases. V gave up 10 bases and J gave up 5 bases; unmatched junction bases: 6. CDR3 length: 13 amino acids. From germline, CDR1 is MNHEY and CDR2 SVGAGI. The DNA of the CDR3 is TGTGCCACGGTGGACAGGGGCAGAAACACCATATATTTT. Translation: CATVDRGRNTIYF.

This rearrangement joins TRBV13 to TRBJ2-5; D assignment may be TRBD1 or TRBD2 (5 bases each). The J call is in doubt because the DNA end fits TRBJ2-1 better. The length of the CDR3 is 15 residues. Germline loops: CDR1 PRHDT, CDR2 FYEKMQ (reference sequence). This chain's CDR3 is CASSFGTRAYNEQFF. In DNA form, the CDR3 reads TGTGCCAGCAGCTTCGGGACCAGGGCCTACAATGAGCAGTTCTTC.